What follows are 18 T cell receptor beta chains derived from one specimen sequenced in a study of T cell responses to AZD1222 COVID-19 vaccine. Sequencing was performed with immunoSEQ multiplex PCR; in TCRdb, only in-frame clones are kept and a portion is missing. This repertoire shows 120,000 or so clones, 84% found once; its top ten account for roughly a quarter. The specimen was peripheral blood, collected 28 days after the second AZD1222 dose. The receptors derive from an adult who received the AZD1222 COVID-19 vaccine.

This chain links TRBV7-2 with TRBJ1-6, with a possible D match to TRBD1 (6 bases). Germline V gene sequence: CDR1 SGHTA, CDR2 FQGNSA. V was shortened by 5 bases and J by 7 bases, with 6 bases between the two germline ends. CDR3 size: 12 residues. The CDR3, as DNA: TGTGCCAGCAGCAGGGGGAATTCACCCCTCCACTTT. It yields the protein CASSRGNSPLHF.

The rearrangement links TRBV7-2 to TRBJ1-4, with unresolved D. Germline-derived CDR1 and CDR2 are SGHTA and FQGNSA. The CDR3 extends over 14 amino acids. V lost 2 bases and J 0 bases, leaving 4 bases between the germline ends. DNA of the CDR3: TGTGCCAGCAGCTTACAGGCAACTAATGAAAAACTGTTTTTT. This translates into CASSLQATNEKLFF.

The chain has TRBV10-3 and TRBJ2-2, with D perhaps matching TRBD1 (5 bases). The CDR3 totals 14 residues. Deletions cut 3 bases from V and 3 bases from J, with 8 bases between. The germline CDR1 and CDR2 sequences are ENHRY and SYGVKD. DNA for the CDR3: TGTGCCATCAGTGAACCCAGGGACACCGGGGAGCTGTTTTTT. Encoded protein: CAISEPRDTGELFF.

J is TRBJ1-1 and V is TRBV7-9, with a possible D match to TRBD1 (6 bases). Germline loops: CDR1 SEHNR, CDR2 FQNEAQ (reference sequence). Trimming pared 8 bases from V and 4 bases from J, leaving 11 bases between. There are 12 residues in the CDR3. DNA of the CDR3: TGTGCCAGCCAGATAGGGGGCACTGAAGCTTTCTTT. Encoded protein: CASQIGGTEAFF.

The rearrangement uses TRBV5-1 and TRBJ2-7; D perhaps matches TRBD1 (5 bases). This CDR3 has 15 residues. Germline-derived CDR1 and CDR2 are SGHRS and YFSETQ. Trimming took 0 bases from V and 3 from J, leaving 13 bases between them. This CDR3 is CASSLGSGLSYEQYF. DNA for the CDR3: TGCGCCAGCAGCTTGGGTTCAGGGCTAAGCTACGAGCAGTACTTC. Looking up the rest from reference TRBV5-1 and TRBJ2-7 gives the full variable domain: KAGVTQTPRYLIKTRGQQVTLSCSPISGHRSVSWYQQTPGQGLQFLFEYFSETQRNKGNFPGRFSGRQFSNSRSEMNVSTLELGDSALYLCASSLGSGLSYEQYFGPGTRLTVT.

CDR3 DNA sequence: TGTGCCACCTCCATGGCGGGGGCGATCAAGGCCAAAAACATTCAGTACTTC. Protein sequence: CATSMAGAIKAKNIQYF. The J gene is TRBJ2-4, the V gene TRBV19; tentative D call: TRBD2 (7 bases). This CDR3 spans 17 amino acids. Looked up from germline, CDR1 is LNHDA and CDR2 is SQIVND (reference sequence). V was cut by 10 bases and J by 1 base, with 23 bases left in between. The whole variable domain, filled in from reference TRBV19 and TRBJ2-4, reads DGGITQSPKYLFRKEGQNVTLSCEQNLNHDAMYWYRQDPGQGLRLIYYSQIVNDFQKGDIAEGYSVSREKKESFPLTVTSAQKNPTAFYLCATSMAGAIKAKNIQYFGAGTRLSVL.

The chain couples TRBV28 to TRBJ1-4; D uncertain. V was cut by 2 bases and J by 8 bases, with 12 bases left in between. CDR1 and CDR2 from the germline V gene are MDHEN and SYDVKM. This CDR3 spans 14 amino acids. Written as DNA, the CDR3 is TGTGCCAGCAGTTTAGGGCAAGGTTTGGAAAAACTGTTTTTT. Protein sequence: CASSLGQGLEKLFF.

This chain's CDR3 is CASSLEDRGNQPQHF. CDR3 coding DNA: TGTGCCAGCAGTTTAGAGGACAGGGGTAATCAGCCCCAGCATTTT. The J gene is TRBJ1-5, the V gene TRBV28, with TRBD1 matching 9 bases. Per germline, CDR1 MDHEN and CDR2 SYDVKM. Unmatched junction bases numbered 3, after V lost 2 bases and J lost 4 bases. The CDR3 loop spans 15 amino acids.

V gene TRBV7-9 combines with J gene TRBJ2-1; TRBD2 is a possible D gene (5 bases). The CDR3 is 15 residues long. Deletions cut 8 bases from V and 5 bases from J, with 19 bases between. The germline V gene encodes CDR1 SEHNR and CDR2 FQNEAQ (reference sequence). The CDR3 here is CASDKFRDGDNEQFF. CDR3 coding DNA: TGTGCCAGCGATAAATTCCGGGATGGAGACAATGAGCAGTTCTTC.

This clone was recorded only once. The chain uses TRBV7-9 and TRBJ1-1, with D possibly being TRBD1 (5 bases). CDR3 length equals 14 residues. The germline V and J ends were trimmed by 6 bases and 0 bases, with 11 bases remaining between them. Looked up from germline, CDR1 is SEHNR and CDR2 is FQNEAQ (reference sequence). CDR3 bases: TGTGCCAGCAGACCAGGGCTGATGAACACTGAAGCTTTCTTT. Translated: CASRPGLMNTEAFF.

The chain links TRBV6-5 to TRBJ2-7; TRBD2 aligns across 10 bases. With 8 bases clipped from V and 3 bases from J, the junction kept 10 bases outside the gene matches. CDR1 MNHEY and CDR2 SVGAGI come from the germline V gene. This CDR3 is 15 amino acids long. The CDR3 region has the DNA TGTGCCAGCGACGACGTAGCGGGGGGCCACTACGAGCAGTACTTC. Its protein product is CASDDVAGGHYEQYF.

The chain recombines TRBV27 with TRBJ1-1; D call uncertain. CDR3 length: 12 residues. CDR1 is MNHEY and CDR2 is SMNVEV in the germline V gene (reference sequence). Trimming took off 5 bases at V and 10 bases at J, with 14 bases between the two ends. CDR3 region: CASSTGPQGAFF. CDR3 DNA sequence: TGTGCCAGCAGTACCGGGCCCCAAGGAGCTTTCTTT.

The chain couples TRBV19 to TRBJ1-2; possible D gene TRBD1, 6 bases. Germline V gene lookup returns CDR1 LNHDA and CDR2 SQIVND (reference sequence). V gave up 6 bases and J gave up 4 bases, with 18 bases separating them. The CDR3 totals 15 residues. The CDR3 DNA reads as TGTGCCAGTAGCCTGTGGGGGGGGCGCGGCTATGGCTACACCTTC. As protein: CASSLWGGRGYGYTF.

The V gene is TRBV7-2, the J gene TRBJ2-7; no reliable D call. Germline V CDR1 and CDR2: SGHTA, FQGNSA. This CDR3 is 14 amino acids long. V was clipped by 3 bases and J by 4 bases, with 13 bases between them. The CDR3 DNA is TGTGCCAGCAGCTTCTTGTCCGGATTTTACGAGCAGTACTTC. Its translation is CASSFLSGFYEQYF.

The chain employs TRBV21-1 and TRBJ2-5; TRBD1 reflects the table's D call only, with no check against the DNA. TRBV21-1 is labeled a pseudogene. The CDR3 is 14 residues long. The chain's CDR3 is CASSKGRQGETQYF. CDR3 DNA: TGTGCCAGCAGCAAGGGGAGACAGGGAGAGACCCAGTACTTC.

This clone was recorded once. This chain joins TRBV27 and TRBJ2-1; possibly TRBD2 for D (5 bases). The CDR3 runs 15 residues. Germline loops: CDR1 MNHEY, CDR2 SMNVEV (reference sequence). Between the trimmed V and J ends, which lost 2 bases and 7 bases, there was a span of 15 bases. The CDR3 region is CASSLGDRRKNEQFF. The CDR3 DNA reads as TGTGCCAGCAGTTTAGGCGACCGGAGGAAGAATGAGCAGTTCTTC.

This clone was observed a few times. The V gene is TRBV5-1, the J gene TRBJ1-1; D is uncertain. The V gene's germline CDR1 is SGHRS and CDR2 YFSETQ. This CDR3 contains 15 residues. The V gene lost 4 bases and the J gene lost 2 bases, with 15 bases spanning the gap. For the CDR3, the DNA is TGCGCCAGCAGCCCGGAAGGGCAGAAAAACACTGAAGCTTTCTTT. This gives the protein CASSPEGQKNTEAFF.

V gene TRBV28 combines with J gene TRBJ2-7, with D perhaps TRBD1 or TRBD2 (5 bases each). CDR1 and CDR2 (germline): MDHEN, SYDVKM. The CDR3 length is 12 residues. V lost 11 bases, J lost 3 bases, and 14 bases lay in between. CDR3 bases: TGTGCCTCCCAGGGAGAAAACTACGAGCAGTACTTC. This codes for CASQGENYEQYF.